Listed below are T cell receptor beta chains from one sample, sequenced in a study of immune evolution from preneoplasia to lung adenocarcinoma. Clones were sequenced by immunoSEQ multiplex PCR, and TCRdb holds only the in-frame ones, with some missing. Among 30,000 to 45,000 clones listed, roughly four fifths were seen once. Sequencing input: FFPE invasive lung adenocarcinoma tissue. These receptor sequences come from a person aged 60 to 70 with lung adenocarcinoma. CDR3s include the opening cysteine and the closing phenylalanine or tryptophan. The D gene is left open where the match is weak. Clone size appears in some rows only: once, few, many, or a class for an expanded clone.

cdr3_length	d_call	clone_size	v_call	j_call	cdr3_aa	cdr3_nt
15	NA	once	TRBV6-6	TRBJ1-4	CASSYAKAAQEKLFF	TGTGCCAGCAGTTACGCCAAAGCGGCCCAGGAAAAACTGTTTTTT
13	NA	NA	TRBV11-3	TRBJ2-1	CASSLAFYNEQFF	TGTGCCAGCAGCTTGGCCTTCTACAATGAGCAGTTCTTC
15	NA	NA	TRBV5-1	TRBJ2-1	CASSFGPSRDNEQFF	TGCGCCAGCAGCTTCGGACCTTCAAGGGACAATGAGCAGTTCTTC
12	TRBD1	NA	TRBV6-1	TRBJ1-2	CASSRQGVGYTF	TGTGCCAGCAGTCGCCAGGGGGTAGGCTACACCTTC
13	NA	NA	TRBV7-2	TRBJ2-1	CASSYSRNNEQFF	TGTGCCAGCAGCTATTCTAGAAACAATGAGCAGTTCTTC
15	TRBD2	NA	TRBV7-2	TRBJ2-1	CASSSGEGISLEQFF	TGTGCCAGCAGCTCCGGGGAGGGAATTTCGTTGGAGCAGTTCTTC
16	NA	NA	TRBV9	TRBJ1-4	CASSPQPGRNNEKLFF	TGTGCCAGCAGCCCCCAGCCGGGGCGGAATAATGAAAAACTGTTTTTT
14	NA	NA	TRBV5-1	TRBJ2-7	CASSFGQSSYEQYF	TGCGCCAGCAGCTTCGGGCAGAGCTCCTACGAGCAGTACTTC
13	NA	NA	TRBV27	TRBJ2-1	CASSSGQYNEQFF	TGTGCCAGCAGTTCTGGACAGTACAATGAGCAGTTCTTC
13	NA	medium-sized	TRBV4-1	TRBJ2-1	CASSSDYNNEQFF	TGCGCCAGCAGCTCGGACTACAACAATGAGCAGTTCTTC
13	TRBD2	NA	TRBV9	TRBJ2-7	CASSQGLVGEQYF	TGTGCCAGCAGCCAAGGACTAGTCGGCGAGCAGTACTTC
12	NA	medium-sized	TRBV9	TRBJ2-1	CASSPPLNEQFF	TGTGCCAGCAGCCCGCCATTAAATGAGCAGTTCTTC
12	TRBD2	NA	TRBV6-5	TRBJ2-3	CASRREGDTQYF	TGTGCCAGCAGAAGGGAGGGGGATACGCAGTATTTT
15	NA	once	TRBV28	TRBJ1-5	CASSFGTRGNQPQHF	TGTGCCAGCAGTTTCGGGACACGCGGCAATCAGCCCCAGCATTTT
16	NA	once	TRBV28	TRBJ2-3	CASSPIARVRADTQYF	TGTGCCAGCAGCCCGATAGCGAGAGTAAGGGCAGATACGCAGTATTTT
16	NA	NA	TRBV19	TRBJ1-5	CASSPGWGGDGQPQHF	TGTGCCAGTAGTCCCGGGTGGGGAGGGGATGGTCAGCCCCAGCATTTT
12	NA	NA	TRBV6-1	TRBJ2-5	CASSEAAKTQYF	TGTGCCAGCAGTGAAGCTGCGAAGACCCAGTACTTC
14	NA	NA	TRBV10-1	TRBJ2-1	CASSAGTDYNEQFF	TGCGCCAGCAGTGCAGGGACGGATTACAATGAGCAGTTCTTC
15	NA	NA	TRBV9	TRBJ1-1	CASSVGLGGNTEAFF	TGTGCCAGCAGCGTGGGGTTGGGGGGGAACACTGAAGCTTTCTTT
14	NA	NA	TRBV11-3	TRBJ1-1	CASSHRTANTEAFF	TGTGCCAGCAGCCACCGGACAGCTAACACTGAAGCTTTCTTT
13	NA	NA	TRBV6-6	TRBJ1-2	CASKRGGNYGYTF	TGTGCCAGCAAAAGGGGGGGAAACTATGGCTACACCTTC
16	TRBD1	NA	TRBV7-2	TRBJ1-5	CASSPRARGLGQPQHF	TGTGCCAGCAGCCCTCGGGCCAGGGGGCTCGGTCAGCCCCAGCATTTT
11	NA	few	TRBV29-1	TRBJ2-7	CSVEDYDEQYF	TGCAGCGTTGAAGATTACGACGAGCAGTACTTC
15	NA	NA	TRBV5-1	TRBJ2-7	CASSLGQGGIYEQYF	TGCGCCAGCAGCTTGGGGCAGGGTGGTATCTACGAGCAGTACTTC
14	TRBD1	NA	TRBV6-6	TRBJ1-1	CASSYQGADTEAFF	TGTGCCAGCAGTTACCAGGGGGCGGACACTGAAGCTTTCTTT
13	TRBD1	NA	TRBV27	TRBJ2-7	CASRPNRGREQYF	TGTGCCAGCAGACCGAACAGGGGAAGGGAGCAGTACTTC
13	TRBD1	NA	TRBV16	TRBJ2-2	CASSSTGAGELFF	TGTGCCAGCAGCTCAACAGGGGCCGGGGAGCTGTTTTTT
15	TRBD2	NA	TRBV7-2	TRBJ2-1	CASSSPGLASNEQFF	TGTGCCAGCAGCTCTCCGGGACTAGCTTCCAATGAGCAGTTCTTC
13	TRBD2	NA	TRBV28	TRBJ2-5	CASSWEGGETQYF	TGTGCCAGCAGTTGGGAGGGAGGGGAGACCCAGTACTTC
16	TRBD1	NA	TRBV19	TRBJ1-3	CASSMANRGAGNTIYF	TGTGCCAGTAGTATGGCAAACAGGGGAGCAGGAAACACCATATATTTT